This T cell receptor (beta chain) came from a study of blood T cell repertoires in COVID-19. Study background: In each case, the material was cDNA or gDNA derived from T cells, B-cell-depleted T cells, or PBMCs.

The germline CDR1 and CDR2 sequences are MNHEY and SVGAGI. V lost 5 bases and J 5 bases, leaving 10 bases between the germline ends. The CDR3 runs 13 residues. Study members were between about 18 and 95 years old and lived in some 26 US regions. Two consecutive negative NP/OP PCR tests, clearance, or resolved symptoms defined Cohort 3 recovery. In the original analysis: Estimates of nucleated cell counts were drawn from the amplification of reference gene primers. TCRdb's copy holds only in-frame clones and misses some; the assay was immunoSEQ multiplex PCR. The V and J calls and clone size were taken over from that table, and D and trimming were inferred from the DNA. This sample carries roughly 200,000 clones, 82% of them seen once, and the ten largest clones take approximately 12%.

Sequenced: PBMCs or T cells enriched from blood (not recorded which). The sequence was collected from a man in his forties or fifties who had recovered from COVID-19. The gene calls are TRBV6-5 and TRBJ1-5, with D perhaps TRBD1 (5 bases). Written as DNA, the CDR3 is TGTGCCAGCAGTCCAGGGATATATCAGCCCCAGCATTTT. This translates into CASSPGIYQPQHF.